The T cell receptor (beta chain) described here comes from a study of Graves' ophthalmopathy and Graves' hyperthyroidism. Study details: Hyperthyroidism showing no ophthalmopathy within 18 months of follow-up was stable.

V was shortened by 3 bases and J by 7 bases, with 13 bases between the two germline ends. CDR3 length: 14 residues. Looked up from germline, CDR1 is SGHKS and CDR2 is YYEKEE (reference sequence). This clonotype was recorded many times. Newly diagnosed hyperthyroidism donors, aged 18 to 65, duration under 2 months. Amplification of the TCR beta CDR3 regions used RNA transcripts (as template). The authors performed first-round RT-PCR with HTBI primers and then a second-round multiplex PCR. TCRdb used MiXCR to reprocess the multiplex PCR reads, holding one entry per CDR3 protein. The sample yields 500,000 to 700,000 distinct CDR3 sequences, less than 40% seen once.

Sequencing used peripheral blood or thyroid tissue (not recorded which). V gene TRBV5-5 combines with J gene TRBJ1-4; unclear D gene. This sequence originates from an adult man with Graves' hyperthyroidism. CDR3 sequence: CASSWEAVAEKLFF. CDR3 sequence (DNA): TGTGCCAGCAGCTGGGAGGCCGTGGCTGAAAAACTGTTTTTT.